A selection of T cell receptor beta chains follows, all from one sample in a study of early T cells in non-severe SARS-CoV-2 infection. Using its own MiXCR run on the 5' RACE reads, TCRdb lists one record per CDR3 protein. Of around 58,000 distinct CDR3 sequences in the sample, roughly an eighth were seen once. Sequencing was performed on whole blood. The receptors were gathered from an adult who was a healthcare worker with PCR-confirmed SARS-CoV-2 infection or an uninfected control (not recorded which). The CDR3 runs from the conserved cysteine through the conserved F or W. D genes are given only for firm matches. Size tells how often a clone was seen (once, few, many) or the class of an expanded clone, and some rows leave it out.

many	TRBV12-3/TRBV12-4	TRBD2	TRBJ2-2	TGTGCCAGCAACGGACTAGGGCACACCGGGGAGCTGTTTTTT	CASNGLGHTGELFF
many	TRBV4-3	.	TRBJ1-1	TGCGCCAGCAGCCACGTGACGAACACTGAAGCTTTCTTT	CASSHVTNTEAFF
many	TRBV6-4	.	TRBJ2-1	TGTGCCAGCAGTGACTCAGCCGATGAGCAGTTCTTC	CASSDSADEQFF
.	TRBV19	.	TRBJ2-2	TGTGCCAGCCGGGTTACCACCGGGGAGCTGTTTTTT	CASRVTTGELFF
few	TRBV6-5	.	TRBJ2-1	TGTGCCAGCAGTTACGGCGGGACCTACAATGAGCAGTTCTTC	CASSYGGTYNEQFF
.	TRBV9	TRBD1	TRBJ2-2	TGTGCCAGCAGCGTAAGGGGACAGGGGAACACCGGGGAGCTGTTTTTT	CASSVRGQGNTGELFF
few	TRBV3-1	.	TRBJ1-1	TGTGCCAGCAGCCGAAGGCGGCAGAACACTGAAGCTTTCTTT	CASSRRRQNTEAFF
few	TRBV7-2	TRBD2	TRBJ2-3	TGTGCCAGCAGCATCACTAGCGGGAGGAGCACAGATACGCAGTATTTT	CASSITSGRSTDTQYF
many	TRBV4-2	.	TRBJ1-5	TGTGCCAGCAGCCAAGATGGCCTAAGAGCGAATCAGCCCCAGCATTTT	CASSQDGLRANQPQHF
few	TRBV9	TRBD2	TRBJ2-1	TGTGCCAGCAGCGTAGACAGCGGGGGGGCCCGGGAGCAGTTCTTC	CASSVDSGGAREQFF
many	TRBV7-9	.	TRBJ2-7	TGTGCCAGCAGCTTAGCGGGGGGGGCCTCGGATGAGCAGTACTTC	CASSLAGGASDEQYF
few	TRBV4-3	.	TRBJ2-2	TGCGCCAGCAGCCAAGAAATAACGAGGCGACAGCCCGAGCTGTTTTTT	CASSQEITRRQPELFF
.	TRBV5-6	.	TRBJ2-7	TGTGCCAGCAGCTTGGAGGGCAGGGTGCACGAGCAGTACTTC	CASSLEGRVHEQYF
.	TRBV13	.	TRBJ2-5	TGTGCCAGCAGCGAGAAGACAGTTCAAGAGACCCAGTACTTC	CASSEKTVQETQYF
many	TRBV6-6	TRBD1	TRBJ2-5	TGTGCCAGCAGTTACGACAGGGTGGAGACCCAGTACTTC	CASSYDRVETQYF
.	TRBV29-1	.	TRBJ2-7	TGCAGCGCGGGACACCTTAAGGGCGAGCAGTACTTC	CSAGHLKGEQYF
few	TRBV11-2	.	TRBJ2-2	TGTGCCAGCAGCTTAGACGTCGGGGAGCTGTTTTTT	CASSLDVGELFF